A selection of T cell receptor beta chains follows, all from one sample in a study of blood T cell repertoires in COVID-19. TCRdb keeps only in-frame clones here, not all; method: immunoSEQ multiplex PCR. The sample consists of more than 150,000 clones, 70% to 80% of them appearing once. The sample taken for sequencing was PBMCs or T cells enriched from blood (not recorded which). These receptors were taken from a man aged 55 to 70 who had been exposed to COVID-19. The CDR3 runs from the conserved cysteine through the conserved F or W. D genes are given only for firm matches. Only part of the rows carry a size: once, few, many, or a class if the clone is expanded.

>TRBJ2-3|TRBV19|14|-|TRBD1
TGTGCCAGTAGTCCCGGACAGGGTGGAGATACGCAGTATTTT
CASSPGQGGDTQYF
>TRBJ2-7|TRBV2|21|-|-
TGTGCCAGCAGTGTCGTCGTCGGAGGGGGCGGTAGTGTCTGGCAATCCTACGAGCAGTACTTC
CASSVVVGGGGSVWQSYEQYF
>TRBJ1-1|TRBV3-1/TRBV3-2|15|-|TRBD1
TGTGCCAGCAGTCAACGTGGACAGGGAAGCACTGAAGCTTTCTTT
CASSQRGQGSTEAFF
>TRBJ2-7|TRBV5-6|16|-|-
TGTGCCAGCAGCTCTATAAGGGGGGGAGTCCCCTACGAGCAGTACTTC
CASSSIRGGVPYEQYF
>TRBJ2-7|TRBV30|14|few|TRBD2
TGTGCCCTTGAGCGGGAGGAAATGAACTACGAGCAGTACTTC
CALEREEMNYEQYF
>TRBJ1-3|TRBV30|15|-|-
TGTGCCTGGAGTGTAAGGAGTAACTCTGGAAACACCATATATTTT
CAWSVRSNSGNTIYF
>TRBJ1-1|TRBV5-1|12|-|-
TGCGCCAGCAGCCAGTTCGACACTGAAGCTTTCTTT
CASSQFDTEAFF
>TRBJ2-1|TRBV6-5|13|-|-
TGTGCCAGCAGTTACTCTTTTATCAATGAGCAGTTCTTC
CASSYSFINEQFF
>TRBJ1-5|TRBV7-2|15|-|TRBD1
TGTGCCAGCAGTTTCGACAGGGGTGGCAATCAGCCCCAGCATTTT
CASSFDRGGNQPQHF
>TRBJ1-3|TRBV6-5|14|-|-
TGTGCCAGCAGTCTGGCGGGGGAAGTGAACACCATATATTTT
CASSLAGEVNTIYF
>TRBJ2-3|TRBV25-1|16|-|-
TGTGCCAGCAGTGAAAGTATCGCGGGTGGGTCAGATACGCAGTATTTT
CASSESIAGGSDTQYF
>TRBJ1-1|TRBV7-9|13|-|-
TGTGCCAGCAGCTTTACAGGGAACACTGAAGCTTTCTTT
CASSFTGNTEAFF
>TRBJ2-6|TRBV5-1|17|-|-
TGCGCCAGCAGCACTGATAACCGGGGCTCTGGGGCCAACGTCCTGACTTTC
CASSTDNRGSGANVLTF
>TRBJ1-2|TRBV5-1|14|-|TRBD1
TGCGCCAGCAGCATGGGACAGAGCAACTATGGCTACACCTTC
CASSMGQSNYGYTF
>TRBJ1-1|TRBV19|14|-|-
TGTGCCAGTAGTATAGATAACGGAGCAACTGAAGCTTTCTTT
CASSIDNGATEAFF
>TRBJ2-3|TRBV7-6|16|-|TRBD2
TGTGCCAGCAGCTCCCCACTGGGGGGGGAGACAGATACGCAGTATTTT
CASSSPLGGETDTQYF
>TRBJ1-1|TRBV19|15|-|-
TGTGCCAGTAGTTCGTATGGGGGCATGGGCACTGAAGCTTTCTTT
CASSSYGGMGTEAFF
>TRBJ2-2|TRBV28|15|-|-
TGTGCCAGCAGTCGGAGCGGAGGGAACACCGGGGAGCTGTTTTTT
CASSRSGGNTGELFF
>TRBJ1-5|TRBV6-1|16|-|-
TGTGCCAGCAGTGAACTCTTTACAGATAGCAATCAGCCCCAGCATTTT
CASSELFTDSNQPQHF
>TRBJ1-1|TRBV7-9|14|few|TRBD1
TGTGCCAGCAGCCCGAGCTTTGGACAGGAGAAAGCTTTCTTT
CASSPSFGQEKAFF
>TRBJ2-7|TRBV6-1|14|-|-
TGTGCCAGCAGTGATGTGGGCGCGACCTACGAGCAGTACTTC
CASSDVGATYEQYF
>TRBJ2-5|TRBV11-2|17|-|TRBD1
TGTGCCAGCAGCTCAAGGACAGGGGGATACTACCAAGAGACCCAGTACTTC
CASSSRTGGYYQETQYF
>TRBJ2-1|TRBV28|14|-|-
TGTGCCAGCAGCTTACGGGACAACTACAATGAGCAGTTCTTC
CASSLRDNYNEQFF
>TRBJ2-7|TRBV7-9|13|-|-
TGTGCCAGCAGCCGCGTATGGTCCTACGAGCAGTACTTC
CASSRVWSYEQYF
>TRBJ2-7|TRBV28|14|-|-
TGTGCCAGCAGGCCCTACAGGGAGGGTCGCGAGCAGTACTTC
CASRPYREGREQYF
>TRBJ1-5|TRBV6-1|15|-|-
TGTGCCAGCAGTGAAGCAGGGGGGGAAAATCAGCCCCAGCATTTT
CASSEAGGENQPQHF
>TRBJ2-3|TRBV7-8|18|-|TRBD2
TGTGCCAGCAGCTTGTTACGATCAGGGGCTAGCGGGATAAATACGCAGTATTTT
CASSLLRSGASGINTQYF
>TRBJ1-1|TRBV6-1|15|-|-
TGTGCCAGCAGTGAACTAGTAGGTCTGGGCACTGAAGCTTTCTTT
CASSELVGLGTEAFF
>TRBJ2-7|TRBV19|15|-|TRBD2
TGTGCCAGTAGTAAAGGCGCTAGCGGGAACAGCGAGCAGTACTTC
CASSKGASGNSEQYF
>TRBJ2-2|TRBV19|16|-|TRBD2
TGTGCCAGTAGTATAGGCGGGAGCGGCGGGGCCGGGGAGCTGTTTTTT
CASSIGGSGGAGELFF
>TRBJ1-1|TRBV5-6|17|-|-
TGTGCCAGCAGCCCGACCGGGACTTTCGCGGTGAACACTGAAGCTTTCTTT
CASSPTGTFAVNTEAFF
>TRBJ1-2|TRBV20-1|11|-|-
TGCAGTGTCGGGGGGCCCGCCGGCTACACCTTC
CSVGGPAGYTF
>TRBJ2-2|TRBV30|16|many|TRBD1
TGTGCCTGGAGTCGAGACAGGGGATCGAACACCGGGGAGCTGTTTTTT
CAWSRDRGSNTGELFF
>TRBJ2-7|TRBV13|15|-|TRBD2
TGTGCCAGCAGCTTAAGCGGGAGGGCCTCCTACGAGCAGTACTTC
CASSLSGRASYEQYF
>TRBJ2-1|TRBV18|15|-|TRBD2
TGTGCCAGCTCACCGTCTAGCGGGAGTGGGGATGAGCAGTTCTTC
CASSPSSGSGDEQFF
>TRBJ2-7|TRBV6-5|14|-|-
TGTGCCAGCAGTTCCAGGTTCACCTCCTACGAGCAGTACTTC
CASSSRFTSYEQYF
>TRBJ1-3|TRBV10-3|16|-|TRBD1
TGTGCCATCACCGAAGGCCTCCAGGGGGCTGGAAACACCATATATTTT
CAITEGLQGAGNTIYF
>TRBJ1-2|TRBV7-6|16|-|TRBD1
TGTGCCAGCAGCACACTCAATCCCGGGACAGGGTACGGCTACACCTTC
CASSTLNPGTGYGYTF
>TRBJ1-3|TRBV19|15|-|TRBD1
TGTGCCAGTAGCACCTGGGACAGCTCTGGAAACACCATATATTTT
CASSTWDSSGNTIYF
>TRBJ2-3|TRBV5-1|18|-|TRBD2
TGCGCCAGCAGCCTGGGACTAGCGGGAGTTCAGGGGGCAGATACGCAGTATTTT
CASSLGLAGVQGADTQYF
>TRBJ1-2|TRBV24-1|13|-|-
TGTGCCACCAGTGACGACCGGGGGTATGGCTACACCTTC
CATSDDRGYGYTF
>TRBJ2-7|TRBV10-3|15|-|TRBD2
TGTGCCATCAGTGAAACCGGGACTAGCGGACCAACCGGGTACTTC
CAISETGTSGPTGYF
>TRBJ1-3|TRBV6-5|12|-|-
TGTGCCAGCAGCCCAGACCGAGGGACCATATATTTT
CASSPDRGTIYF
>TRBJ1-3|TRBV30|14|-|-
TGTGCCTGGACAAGGGACACCACCGGAAACACCATATATTTT
CAWTRDTTGNTIYF
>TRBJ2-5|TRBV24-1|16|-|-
TGTGCCACCAGTGAGGCCACAGCCCAAACGAGAGAGACCCAGTACTTC
CATSEATAQTRETQYF
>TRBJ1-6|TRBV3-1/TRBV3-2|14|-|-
TGTGCCAGCAGCCAAGTGGCGGGGGATTCACCCCTCCACTTT
CASSQVAGDSPLHF
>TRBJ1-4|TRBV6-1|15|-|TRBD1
TGTGCCAGCACTGAAAACAGGGGACCTGAGGGAAAACTGTTTTTT
CASTENRGPEGKLFF
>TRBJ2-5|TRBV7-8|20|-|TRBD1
TGTGCCAGCAGCCCCCGGGACAGGGGGCAGCGAGCGGGAGAGCAACGGACCCAGTACTTC
CASSPRDRGQRAGEQRTQYF
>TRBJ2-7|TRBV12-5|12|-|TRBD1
TGTGCTAGTGGTCTACCGACAGGGTTGCAGTACTTC
CASGLPTGLQYF
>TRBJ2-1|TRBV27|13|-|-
TGTGCCAGCAGTTTAAACAGCCACAATGAGCAGTTCTTC
CASSLNSHNEQFF
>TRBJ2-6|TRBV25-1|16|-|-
TGTGCCACCACCCTGGGGGGTAGTTCTGGGGCCAACGTCCTGACTTTC
CATTLGGSSGANVLTF
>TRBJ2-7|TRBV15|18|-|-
TGTGCCACCAGCAGAGAGGGCCCGGTGGGCAGTACTTCCTACGAGCAGTACTTC
CATSREGPVGSTSYEQYF
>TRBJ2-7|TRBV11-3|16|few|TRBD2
TGTGCCAGCAGCTCTCGATCTCTAGCGGGAGACTCCGAGCAGTACTTC
CASSSRSLAGDSEQYF
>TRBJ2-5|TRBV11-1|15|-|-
TGTGCCAGCAGCTTAGCGGCGGGTGCGGAAGAGACCCAGTACTTC
CASSLAAGAEETQYF
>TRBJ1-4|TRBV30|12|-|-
TGTGCCTGGAGTCGTCGGGGTGAAAAACTGTTTTTT
CAWSRRGEKLFF
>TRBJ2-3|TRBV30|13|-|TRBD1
TGTGCCTGGAGGCAGACAGGGACAGATACGCAGTATTTT
CAWRQTGTDTQYF
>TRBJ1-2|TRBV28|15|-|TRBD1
TGTGCCAGCAGTTTACAGGGGGCGAAAAGGTATGGCTACACCTTC
CASSLQGAKRYGYTF
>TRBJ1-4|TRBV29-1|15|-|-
TGCAGCGCCCAACGGAGGTCAACAACTAATGAAAAACTGTTTTTT
CSAQRRSTTNEKLFF
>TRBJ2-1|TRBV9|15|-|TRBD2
TGTGCCAGCAGCGCACTAGCGGGAGGGAGGAATGAGCAGTTCTTC
CASSALAGGRNEQFF